The present TCR beta chain was sequenced within a study of T cells in Graves' hyperthyroidism and ophthalmopathy (dated by TCRdb to about 2019). Study-wide context: Peripheral blood samples were taken at initial diagnosis, before any treatment was given. According to the paper, TCR Vbeta CDR3 sequencing was carried out on 135 peripheral blood samples, which came from 40 to 45 ophthalmopathy, 75 or so hyperthyroidism and roughly 17 progressor patients. Prospective prediction of ophthalmopathy was tested in an independent validation cohort consisting of 18 hyperthyroidism patients and approximately 16 patients who later progressed to ophthalmopathy. To identify distinguishing TCR V-J signatures, a discovery cohort of around 100 patients was used, comprising 43 with Graves' ophthalmopathy and around 60 with stable Graves' hyperthyroidism. The 100 or so discovery patients were randomly split 7:3 into training and test sets. Following sampling, methimazole starting at 30 mg daily was given to hyperthyroidism patients, and high-dose intravenous methylprednisolone was given to ophthalmopathy patients. In about 6 Graves' hyperthyroidism patients, the study also compared T-cell repertoires from thyroid tissue with T-cell repertoires from blood. On the study overall, not on this receptor specifically: Most expanded thyroid clonotypes (frequency above 0.001) were also detected in blood, a finding suggesting that blood repertoires may reflect thyroid immune responses. During validation, the model predicted progression to ophthalmopathy a median of approximately 6 months ahead of onset, with more than 55% sensitivity and roughly 72% specificity. A 13 V-J signature model separated ophthalmopathy from stable hyperthyroidism, with just over 85% sensitivity and approximately 81% specificity in cross-validation and 80%/75% in testing. Sample size was not statistically predetermined, and investigators were not blinded to group allocation.

The CDR3 runs 16 residues from the cysteine to the phenylalanine. Left in the record is the CDR3 DNA by itself, 48 bases read in frame from the first base. The germline ends are 26 bases apart after V is trimmed by 4 bases and J by 7 bases. The germline V gene sets CDR1 to SQVTM and CDR2 to ANQGSEA. Notes on this clonotype: Its antigen is currently not known. There are no base qualities to consult, and no much larger clone falls within one base.

Ophthalmopathy patients had moderately to severely active disease, with a Clinical Activity Score of 3 or more, a NOSPECS grade of 4 or more, and a disease duration of less than 3 months. Exclusion was applied to patients with uncontrolled infections, other autoimmune diseases, pregnancy or lactation. Diagnoses relied on clinical symptoms, serum thyroxine and TRAb, thyroid ultrasound and orbital computed tomography. Ficoll-Paque density gradient centrifugation was used to isolate PBMCs from about 10 ml of fresh peripheral blood. Total RNA was extracted using Trizol reagent, and RNA quality was assessed on an Agilent 2100 Bioanalyzer. The TCR beta CDR3 regions were amplified from the RNA transcripts. The TCR CDR3 was subjected to a first round of RT-PCR using the HTBI primer set and the Qiagen OneStep RT-PCR kit. The libraries were constructed in a second round of multiplex PCR and then size-selected and purified. Paired-end sequencing of the libraries was performed with 100 bp reads on an Illumina HiSeq2000. In the paper's pipeline: Raw data were processed with SOAPnuke, discarding reads with adapters, uncalled bases, mean Phred below 15, or no exact constant-primer or identifier match. High-quality paired reads were merged using COPE v1.2.5, and each unique nucleotide sequence was defined as a clonotype. Clonotypes were aligned to IMGT TRBV, TRBD and TRBJ reference segments using MiTCR v1.1. The analysis was restricted to V-J combinations with a frequency above 0.0001, which together covered about 99% of the repertoires. A TCS score was defined as the ratio of F50 (clonal expansion) to E x V (chaos), with BLOSUM62-based TCRdist applied between CDR3 peptides within each V-J. Welch's t-statistics and random forest reduced fewer than 600 V-J features to about 13, which were used in a naive Bayes classifier (R e1071). The Morisita-Horn index was used to measure how similar the thyroid and blood repertoires were. Clones were called with MiXCR by TCRdb after fastp trimmed the public reads at Q25, and only in-frame beta chains were retained. Every entry covers one CDR3 protein and lists the most common genes and DNA from its rows. The V and J calls and clone size are TCRdb's, not the authors'. This sample is represented by about 610,000 distinct CDR3 sequences; over 12% of them were singletons. The top ten hold about 4% of the sample.

Sequencing used blood. The source of this sequence is a woman between 40 and 50 years old with Graves' ophthalmopathy. The sequence joins TRBV29-1 to TRBJ2-7; tentative D gene TRBD1, with 6 bases matching. CDR3 region: CSVGPGPGALLGEQYF. The DNA sequence follows: TGCAGCGTTGGGCCGGGGCCAGGGGCCCTCCTGGGGGAGCAGTACTTC.